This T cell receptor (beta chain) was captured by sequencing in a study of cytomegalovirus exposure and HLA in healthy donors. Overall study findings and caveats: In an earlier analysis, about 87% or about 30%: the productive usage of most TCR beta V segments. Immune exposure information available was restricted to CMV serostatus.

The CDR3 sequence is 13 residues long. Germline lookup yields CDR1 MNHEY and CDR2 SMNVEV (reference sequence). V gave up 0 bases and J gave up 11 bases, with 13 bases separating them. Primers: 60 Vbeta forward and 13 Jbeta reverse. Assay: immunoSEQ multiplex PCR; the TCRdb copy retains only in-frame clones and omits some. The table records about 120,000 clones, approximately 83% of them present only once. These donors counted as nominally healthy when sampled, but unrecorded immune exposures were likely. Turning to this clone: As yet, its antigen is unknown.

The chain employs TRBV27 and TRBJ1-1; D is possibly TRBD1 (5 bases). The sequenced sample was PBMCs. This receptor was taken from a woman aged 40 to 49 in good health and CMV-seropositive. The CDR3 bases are TGTGCCAGCAGTTTATCCCTCAGGGATGAGGCTTTCTTT. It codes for CASSLSLRDEAFF.